This T cell receptor (beta chain) was observed in a study of T cell clones after liver transplantation (dated by TCRdb to the late 2010s). The study in broad terms: Samples were obtained from ITN030ST, a randomized trial in which withdrawal of immunosuppression was attempted within 2 years of liver transplantation. After a pre-transplant mixed lymphocyte reaction, TCRbeta sequencing was used to pinpoint donor-reactive T cell clones, which were subsequently tracked in post-transplant blood. Third party-reactive TCRbeta sequences were also identified from pre-transplant MLRs to serve as an antigen-independent comparator for donor-reactive sequences. Of the eight recipients, a few were HCV-positive, while the remaining recipients had been transplanted for non-autoimmune, non-viral indications. No induction therapy was given to the subjects, and standard immunosuppression was administered until randomization at 12-24 months post-transplant. Tolerance meant complete immunosuppression withdrawal for at least one year without liver enzymes rising beyond twice the upper limit of normal. Blood samples were collected pre-transplant, pre-randomization before withdrawal, and post-randomization after either full withdrawal or failed withdrawal. Of the 8 liver transplant recipients making up the studied cohort, 3 were classified as tolerant and 5 as non-tolerant.

Per the publication, the time point label means: pre-transplant. Unstimulated PBMCs, after thawing, were stained for CD3, CD4 and CD8 and then FACS-sorted into CD3+CD4+ and CD3+CD8+ populations. All 8 studied subjects were randomized to immunosuppression withdrawal. The Qiagen DNeasy Blood and Tissue Kit was used to isolate genomic DNA. Cut back by 8 bases and 3 bases, the V and J ends lie 13 bases apart. There are 13 amino acids in the CDR3, from cysteine to phenylalanine inclusive. Of all the DNA, just the CDR3 is kept, 39 bases in frame from base 1. The germline V gene sets CDR1 to WSHSY and CDR2 to SAAADI. The research as a whole found: In 5 of 8 subjects, circulating donor-reactive CD4 TCRbeta sequences decreased significantly after transplant, regardless of tolerance or HCV status. Once repertoire turnover was taken into account, donor-reactive detection showed a significant reduction for CD4 in 7 of 8 subjects and for CD8 in 8 of 8. Low numbers of available donor cells limited the measurable donor-reactive repertoire in a couple of subjects. The decline in donor-reactive sequences exceeded the decline in third party-reactive sequences, suggesting partial antigen-specific deletion that was unrelated to withdrawal success. Since no allograft tissue specimens were available, donor-reactive T cells may have migrated into the graft instead of being deleted. The conclusions were considered preliminary, being limited by small, heterogeneous patient numbers and non-standardized post-transplant time points.

Using immunoSEQ, frozen genomic DNA was subjected to high-throughput TCRbeta CDR3 sequencing, a process that included PCR amplification, mapping, bias correction and internal controls. From the authors' description of their analysis: Only productive rearrangements were retained, and each unique TCRbeta sequence was defined by its CDR3 nucleotide sequence together with its V and J gene. Donor-reactive sequences required at least 5-fold expansion in CFSE-low cells versus unstimulated pre-transplant cells and at least 0.01% frequency. Minimum frequency thresholds were set for each subject on the basis of the unstimulated sample with the lowest template count, so that a detection power of at least 90% was ensured. Jensen-Shannon divergence between the top 1000 TCRbeta sequences post- versus pre-transplant served as the measure of repertoire turnover. Two-sided Fisher's exact tests were used to test for changes in the detection of donor-reactive sequences. TCRdb took this table from immuneACCESS and kept in-frame rearrangements with V and J called. Such tables lack part of the clones; where checked against another copy, unresolved V genes explain under half of the gap, and the rest is unexplained. V, J and clone size derive from that table, while D and trimming were established from the DNA sequence. The sample has tens of thousands of clones on record, roughly 90% of them singletons. The leading ten clones occupy approximately 2.4% of the sample.

Details on this clone: Its antigen is currently not known. One base away there is no much larger clone; base qualities are not given.

This TCR was recovered from a human donor who received a liver transplant. The sample here was CD4+ T cells from blood, taken before liver transplant. The rearrangement joined TRBV10-2 to TRBJ1-1; the D segment cannot be called with confidence. Here is the DNA: TGCGCCAGCGTATGGGGTTCCGACACTGAAGCTTTCTTT. Translated, it reads CASVWGSDTEAFF.